This T cell receptor (beta chain) was recovered during a study of tumor T cells in aggressive B-cell lymphoma (dated by TCRdb to about 2017). This clone has a single count. Its target antigen remains unknown. Within one base of it there is no much larger clone, and no base qualities were kept. The method was the immunoSEQ multiplex PCR assay. This immuneACCESS table, as held by TCRdb, lists in-frame sequences with V and J called but not all clones. Of the missing ones, under half trace to an unresolved V gene in checked studies; the others have no known cause. For this sample there are a few thousand clones; more than 85% appear just once. In total, the top ten clones hold around 2.6% of the sample. The material sequenced was tumor tissue. The sequence was collected from an adult with diffuse large B cell lymphoma.

The CDR3 amino acid sequence is: CASSLVGLAGALDTQYF. In nucleotides, the sequence is TGTGCCAGCAGCTTAGTGGGACTAGCGGGGGCCCTAGATACGCAGTATTTT. The sequence links TRBV7-8 to TRBJ2-3, with TRBD2 matching 14 junction bases. CDR1 is given as SGHVS and CDR2 as FQNEAQ, both from the germline V gene. Trimming takes 1 base off V and 5 bases off J; junction bases not matched to a gene: 5. The CDR3 covers 17 residues, taking in both the cysteine and the phenylalanine. The sequence is cut down to CDR3 DNA, 51 bases in frame from base 1.